The 6 T cell receptor beta chains reported below all come from one sample, sequenced in a study of PD-1 blockade in mismatch repair-deficient tumors. Method: immunoSEQ multiplex PCR; TCRdb's copy keeps in-frame clones and lacks some. The profile shows about 100,000 clones, 82% of them singletons. The sequencing here drew on peripheral blood, taken 30 to 36 weeks after starting pembrolizumab. All receptors derive from an adult with mismatch repair-deficient cancer.

The chain links TRBV9 to TRBJ2-3; D uncertain. V lost 4 bases and J lost 5, with 17 bases in between. This CDR3 comprises 15 residues. In germline, CDR1 is SGDLS, CDR2 YYNGEE. CDR3 nucleotide sequence: TGTGCCAGCAGCCCCTATCCATATGCACAAGATACGCAGTATTTT. Amino acids: CASSPYPYAQDTQYF.

As to this clone: Its ends do not fully match the called genes, so a read error is possible. This chain links TRBV7-7 with TRBJ1-1, with 8 bases that match TRBD1. The CDR3 loop spans 14 amino acids. The V gene's germline CDR1 is SSHAT and CDR2 FNYEAQ (reference sequence). The CDR3 bases are TGTGCTAGCAGCCCATCCACAGGGGGTACTGAAGCTTTCTTT. This translates into CASSPSTGGTEAFF.

V gene TRBV6-4 combines with J gene TRBJ2-1; 7 nucleotides align to TRBD2. V dropped 8 bases and J dropped 6; count of bases not matched to a gene: 13. Per the germline V gene, CDR1 is MRHNA and CDR2 is SNTAGT. The CDR3 is 15 amino acids. The CDR3 here is CASAFTGTTTNEQFF. The CDR3 DNA sequence: TGTGCCAGCGCGTTTACCGGGACTACGACCAATGAGCAGTTCTTC.

Comment on this clone: One junction end disagrees with the germline gene, perhaps due to a read error. The chain combines TRBV11-2 with TRBJ2-5; a weak D match, TRBD2 (6 bases). The CDR3 runs to 13 residues. The germline gives CDR1 SGHAT, CDR2 FQNNGV. The DNA for the CDR3 is TGCGCCAGCAGCCAATGGAGGGAAGAGACCCAGTACTTC. This gives the protein CASSQWREETQYF.

The gene calls are TRBV6-6 and TRBJ1-1; no reliable D call. The length of the CDR3 is 12 residues. V gave up 3 bases and J gave up 5 bases, with 7 bases separating them. Germline V gene data show CDR1 as MNHNY and CDR2 as SVGAGI (reference sequence). CDR3 amino acids: CASSYLGTEAFF. The CDR3 DNA is TGTGCCAGCAGTTATTTAGGGACTGAAGCTTTCTTT.

This chain uses TRBV6-1 with TRBJ1-4, with D unresolved. The CDR3 is 14 amino acids. With 6 bases removed from V and 0 bases from J, the gap between germline ends came to 8 bases. Germline V CDR1 and CDR2: MNHNS, SASEGT. DNA for the CDR3: TGTGCCAGCAGCCCGACAACAACTAATGAAAAACTGTTTTTT. It yields the protein CASSPTTTNEKLFF.